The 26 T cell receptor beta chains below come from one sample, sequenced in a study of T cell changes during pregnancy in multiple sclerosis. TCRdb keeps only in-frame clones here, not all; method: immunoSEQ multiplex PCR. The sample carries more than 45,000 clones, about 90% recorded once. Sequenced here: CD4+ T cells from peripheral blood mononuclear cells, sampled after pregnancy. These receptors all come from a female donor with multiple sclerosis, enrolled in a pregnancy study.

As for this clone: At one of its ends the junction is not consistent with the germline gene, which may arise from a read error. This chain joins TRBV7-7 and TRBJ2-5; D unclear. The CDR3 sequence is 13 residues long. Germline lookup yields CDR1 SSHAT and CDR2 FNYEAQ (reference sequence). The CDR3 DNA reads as TGTGCTAGCAGCTTTCGGGACCAAGAGACCCAGTACTTC. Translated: CASSFRDQETQYF.

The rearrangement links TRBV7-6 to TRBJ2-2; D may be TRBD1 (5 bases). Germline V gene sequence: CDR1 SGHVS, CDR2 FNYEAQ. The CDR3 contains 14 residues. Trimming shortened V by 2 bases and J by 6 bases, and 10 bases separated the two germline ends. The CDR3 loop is CASSLSRDAGELFF. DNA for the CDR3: TGTGCCAGCAGCTTATCCAGGGATGCCGGGGAGCTGTTTTTT.

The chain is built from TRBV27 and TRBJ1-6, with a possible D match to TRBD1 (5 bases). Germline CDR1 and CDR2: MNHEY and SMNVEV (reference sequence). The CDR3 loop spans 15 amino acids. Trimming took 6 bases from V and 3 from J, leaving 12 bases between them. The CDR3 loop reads CASSTPGGYNSPLHF. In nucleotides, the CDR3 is TGTGCCAGCAGCACCCCGGGGGGCTATAATTCACCCCTCCACTTT.

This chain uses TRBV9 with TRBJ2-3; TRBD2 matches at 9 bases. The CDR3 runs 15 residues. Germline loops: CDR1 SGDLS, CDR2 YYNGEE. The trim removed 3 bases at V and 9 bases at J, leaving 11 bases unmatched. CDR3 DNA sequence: TGTGCCAGCAGCGGCGGGGGGGTCCAAAGGGGGACGCAGTATTTT. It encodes CASSGGGVQRGTQYF. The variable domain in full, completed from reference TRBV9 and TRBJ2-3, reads DSGVTQTPKHLITATGQRVTLRCSPRSGDLSVYWYQQSLDQGLQFLIQYYNGEERAKGNILERFSAQQFPDLHSELNLSSLELGDSALYFCASSGGGVQRGTQYFGPGTRLTVL.

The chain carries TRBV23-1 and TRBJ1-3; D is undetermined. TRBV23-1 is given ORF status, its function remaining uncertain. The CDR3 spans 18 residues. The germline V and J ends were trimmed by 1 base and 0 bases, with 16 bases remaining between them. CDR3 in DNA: TGCGCCAGCAGTCAATTTCGGCGGAGATCGTCCTCTGGAAACACCATATATTTT. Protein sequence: CASSQFRRRSSSGNTIYF.

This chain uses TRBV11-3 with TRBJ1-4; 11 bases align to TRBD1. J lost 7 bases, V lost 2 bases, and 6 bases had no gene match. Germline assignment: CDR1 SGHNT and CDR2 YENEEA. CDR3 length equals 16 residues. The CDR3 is CASSLIADRGREKLFF. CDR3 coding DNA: TGTGCCAGCAGCTTAATCGCGGACAGGGGGCGTGAAAAACTGTTTTTT.

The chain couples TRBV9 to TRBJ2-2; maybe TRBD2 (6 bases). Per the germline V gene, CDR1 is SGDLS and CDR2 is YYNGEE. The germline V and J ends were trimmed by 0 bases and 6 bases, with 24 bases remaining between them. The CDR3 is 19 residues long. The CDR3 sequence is CASSVAPVTSLGVPGELFF. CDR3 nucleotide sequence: TGTGCCAGCAGCGTAGCCCCCGTGACTAGTCTCGGTGTCCCCGGGGAGCTGTTTTTT.

The CDR3 bases are TGCGCCAGCAGCTTGGTAGTGACTAGCAGAAAAGAGACCCAGTACTTC. Its protein is CASSLVVTSRKETQYF. This chain connects TRBV5-1 to TRBJ2-5; 7 bases agree with TRBD2. The germline gives CDR1 SGHRS, CDR2 YFSETQ. J gave up 3 bases and V 0 bases, and 8 bases lay outside the gene matches. The CDR3 runs 16 residues.

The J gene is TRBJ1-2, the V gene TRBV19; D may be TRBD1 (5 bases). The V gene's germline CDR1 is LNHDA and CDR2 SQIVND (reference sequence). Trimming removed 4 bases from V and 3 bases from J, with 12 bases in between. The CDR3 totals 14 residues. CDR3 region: CASSSGWGDYGYTF. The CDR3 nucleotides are TGTGCCAGTAGTAGTGGTTGGGGGGACTATGGCTACACCTTC.

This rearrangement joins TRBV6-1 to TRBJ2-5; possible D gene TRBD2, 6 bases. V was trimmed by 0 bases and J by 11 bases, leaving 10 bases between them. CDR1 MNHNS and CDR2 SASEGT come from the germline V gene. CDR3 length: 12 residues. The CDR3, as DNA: TGTGCCAGCAGTGAAGCTGGGGGGTCGCAGTACTTC. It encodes CASSEAGGSQYF.

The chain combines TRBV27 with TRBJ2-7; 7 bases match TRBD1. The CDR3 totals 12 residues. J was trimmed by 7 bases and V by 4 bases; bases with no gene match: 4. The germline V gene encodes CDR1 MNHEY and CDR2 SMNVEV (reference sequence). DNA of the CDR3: TGTGCCAGCAGTTACACAGGGGTAGAGCAGTACTTC. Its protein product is CASSYTGVEQYF.

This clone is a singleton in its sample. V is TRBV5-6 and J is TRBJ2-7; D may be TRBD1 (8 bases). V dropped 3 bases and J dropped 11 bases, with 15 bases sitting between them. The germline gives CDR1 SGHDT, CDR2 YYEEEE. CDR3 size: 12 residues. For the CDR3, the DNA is TGTGCCAGCAGCTCCAGACAGGGGAGGGAGTACTTC. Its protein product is CASSSRQGREYF.

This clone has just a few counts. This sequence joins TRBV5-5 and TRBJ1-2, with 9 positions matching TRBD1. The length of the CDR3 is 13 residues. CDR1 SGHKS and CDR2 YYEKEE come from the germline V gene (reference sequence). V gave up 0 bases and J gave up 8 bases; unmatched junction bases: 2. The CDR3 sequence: CASSLGTGVGYTF. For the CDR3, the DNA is TGTGCCAGCAGCTTGGGGACAGGGGTCGGCTACACCTTC.

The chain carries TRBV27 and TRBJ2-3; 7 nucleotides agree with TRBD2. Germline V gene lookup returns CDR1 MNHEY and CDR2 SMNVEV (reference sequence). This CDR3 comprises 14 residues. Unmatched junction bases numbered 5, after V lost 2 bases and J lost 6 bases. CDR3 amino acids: CASSLGGGPDTQYF. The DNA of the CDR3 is TGTGCCAGCAGTTTAGGGGGAGGGCCCGATACGCAGTATTTT.

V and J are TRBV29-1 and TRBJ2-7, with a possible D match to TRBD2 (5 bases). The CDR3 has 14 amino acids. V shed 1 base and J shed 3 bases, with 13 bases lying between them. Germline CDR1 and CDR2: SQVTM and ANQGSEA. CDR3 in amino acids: CSVEVTGNYYEQYF. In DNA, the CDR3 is TGCAGCGTTGAAGTCACCGGGAACTACTACGAGCAGTACTTC.

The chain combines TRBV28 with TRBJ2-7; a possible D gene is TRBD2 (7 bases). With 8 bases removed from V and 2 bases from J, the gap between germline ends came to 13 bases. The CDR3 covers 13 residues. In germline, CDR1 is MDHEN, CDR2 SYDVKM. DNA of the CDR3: TGTGCCAGCCAAGGGGGGGTCCCCTACGAGCAGTACTTC. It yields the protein CASQGGVPYEQYF.

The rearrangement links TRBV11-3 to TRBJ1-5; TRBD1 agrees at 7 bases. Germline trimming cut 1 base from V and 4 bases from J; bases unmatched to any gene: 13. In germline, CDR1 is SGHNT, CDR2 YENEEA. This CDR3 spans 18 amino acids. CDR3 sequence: CASSLVLRVKQGNQPQHF. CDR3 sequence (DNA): TGTGCCAGCAGCTTAGTGTTGCGGGTTAAACAGGGGAATCAGCCCCAGCATTTT.

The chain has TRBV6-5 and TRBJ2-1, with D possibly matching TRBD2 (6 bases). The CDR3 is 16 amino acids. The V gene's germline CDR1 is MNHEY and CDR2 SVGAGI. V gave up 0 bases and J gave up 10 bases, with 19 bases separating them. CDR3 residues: CASSYSERVLPGEQFF. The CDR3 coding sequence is TGTGCCAGCAGTTACTCTGAGCGGGTGTTGCCAGGGGAGCAGTTCTTC.

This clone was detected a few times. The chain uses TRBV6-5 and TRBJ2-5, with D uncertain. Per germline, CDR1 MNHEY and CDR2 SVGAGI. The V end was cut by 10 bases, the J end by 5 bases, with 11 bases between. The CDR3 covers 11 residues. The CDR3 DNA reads TGTGCCACCCTTTCCACTGAGACCCAGTACTTC. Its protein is CATLSTETQYF.

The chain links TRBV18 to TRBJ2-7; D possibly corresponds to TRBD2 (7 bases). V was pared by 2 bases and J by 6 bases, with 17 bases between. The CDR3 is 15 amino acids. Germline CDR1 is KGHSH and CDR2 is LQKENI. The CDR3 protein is CASSPGGGSPAEQYF. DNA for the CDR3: TGTGCCAGCTCACCAGGGGGCGGGAGCCCCGCCGAGCAGTACTTC.

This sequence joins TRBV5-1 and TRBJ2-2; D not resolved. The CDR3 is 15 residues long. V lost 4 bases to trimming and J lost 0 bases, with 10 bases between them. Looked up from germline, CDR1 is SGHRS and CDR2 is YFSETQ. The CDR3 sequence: CASSPRHPNTGELFF. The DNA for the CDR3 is TGCGCCAGCAGCCCTCGACACCCGAACACCGGGGAGCTGTTTTTT.

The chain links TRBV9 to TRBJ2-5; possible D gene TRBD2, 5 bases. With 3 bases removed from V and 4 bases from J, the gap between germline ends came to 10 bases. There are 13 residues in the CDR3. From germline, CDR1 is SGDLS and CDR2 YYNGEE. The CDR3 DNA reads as TGTGCCAGCAGCGACAGTCGGGGAGAGACCCAGTACTTC. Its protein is CASSDSRGETQYF.

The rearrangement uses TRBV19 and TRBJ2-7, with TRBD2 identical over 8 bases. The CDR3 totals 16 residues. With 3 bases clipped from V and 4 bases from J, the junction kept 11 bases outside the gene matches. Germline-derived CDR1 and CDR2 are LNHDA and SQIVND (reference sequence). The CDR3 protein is CASSMSDIAGIYEQYF. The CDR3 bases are TGTGCCAGTAGTATGTCCGATATAGCGGGAATTTACGAGCAGTACTTC.

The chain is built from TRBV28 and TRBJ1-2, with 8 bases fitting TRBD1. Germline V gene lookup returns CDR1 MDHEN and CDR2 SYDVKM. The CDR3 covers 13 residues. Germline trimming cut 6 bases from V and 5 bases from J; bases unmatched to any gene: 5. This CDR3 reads CASSQGQGYGYTF. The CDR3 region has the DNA TGTGCCAGCAGCCAAGGACAGGGTTATGGCTACACCTTC.

CDR3 in DNA: TGTGCCAGCAGCTTAAATGGGAGGCCAGCGGCGAACACTGAAGCTTTCTTT. This codes for CASSLNGRPAANTEAFF. The chain recombines TRBV7-9 with TRBJ1-1; D is uncertain. Germline V lookup: CDR1 SEHNR, CDR2 FQNEAQ (reference sequence). V lost 2 bases to trimming and J lost 1 base, with 17 bases between them. This CDR3 region has 17 residues.

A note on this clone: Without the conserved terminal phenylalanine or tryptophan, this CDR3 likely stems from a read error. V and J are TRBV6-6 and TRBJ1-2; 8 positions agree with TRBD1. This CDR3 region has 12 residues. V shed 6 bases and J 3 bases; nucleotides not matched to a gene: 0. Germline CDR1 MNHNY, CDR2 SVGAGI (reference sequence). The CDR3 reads CASRTGDYGYTL. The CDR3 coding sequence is TGTGCCAGCAGGACAGGGGACTATGGCTACACCCTC.